The 20 T cell receptor beta chains below were found in one sample sequenced in a study of human T cells and chemical hapten exposure. TCRdb re-derived calls from the RACE reads in MiXCR, one entry per CDR3 protein. In the table there are about 80,000 distinct CDR3 sequences, approximately 10% of which are singletons. Time point in this sample: patch test 1, 2 weeks after DPC sensitization. Described treatment: therapeutic diphenylcyclopropenone sensitization with weekly scalp DPC. The sequences come from whole blood, collected in connection with sensitization to the hapten diphenylcyclopropenone (DPC). All receptors derive from a woman between 45 and 60 years old with alopecia areata. Some clones in this sample may be carry-over from other donors' samples.

This clonotype was detected ten times or more. V is TRBV7-9 and J is TRBJ2-3; the D gene is possibly TRBD1 (6 bases). Germline lookup yields CDR1 SEHNR and CDR2 FQNEAQ (reference sequence). This CDR3 is built from 14 residues. V was clipped by 5 bases and J by 2 bases, with 11 bases between them. As DNA, the CDR3 is TGTGCCAGCAGCCTTGGGACACACACAGATACGCAGTATTTT. Protein product: CASSLGTHTDTQYF.

The table lists this clonotype with a few counts. The rearrangement joins TRBV5-1 to TRBJ2-1; no clear D gene. Trimming took 4 bases from V and 9 from J, leaving 14 bases between them. From germline, CDR1 is SGHRS and CDR2 YFSETQ. The CDR3 is made up of 13 amino acids. The CDR3 nucleotides read TGCGCCAGCAGCAACACCAGAAACGGTGAGCAGTTCTTC. Its translation: CASSNTRNGEQFF.

The chain couples TRBV29-1 to TRBJ2-5, with TRBD2 identical over 8 bases. This CDR3 region has 13 residues. The germline gives CDR1 SQVTM, CDR2 ANQGSEA. The trim removed 4 bases at V and 3 bases at J, leaving 4 bases unmatched. CDR3 in DNA: TGCAGCGTTGCTCGAGCGGGGGAAGAGACCCAGTACTTC. Its translation is CSVARAGEETQYF.

By sample share, this clonotype is medium-sized. The chain combines TRBV28 with TRBJ1-5; D gene ambiguous. Germline CDR1 is MDHEN and CDR2 is SYDVKM. Trimming took 5 bases from V and 10 from J, leaving 12 bases between them. The CDR3 sequence is 12 residues long. The CDR3 bases are TGTGCCAGCAGTGCCCCTCGAGGTCCCCAGCATTTT. As protein: CASSAPRGPQHF.

This clonotype was recorded at least ten times. The chain joins TRBV7-6 to TRBJ2-2, with TRBD2 matching over 7 bases. V was clipped by 5 bases and J by 1 base; unmatched bases: 7. The CDR3 covers 16 residues. Germline V lookup: CDR1 SGHVS, CDR2 FNYEAQ. The CDR3 loop is CASSARTSLNTGELFF. The CDR3 DNA is TGTGCCAGCAGCGCCCGGACTAGTCTGAACACCGGGGAGCTGTTTTTT.

The chain couples TRBV3-1 to TRBJ2-1, with 7 nucleotides matching TRBD1. This CDR3 comprises 14 residues. V shed 6 bases and J 7 bases; nucleotides not matched to a gene: 9. Germline CDR1 is LGHDT and CDR2 is YNNKEL (reference sequence). The CDR3 DNA sequence: TGTGCCAGCAGGCAAACAGGGGTTGGGAATGAGCAGTTCTTC. Protein sequence: CASRQTGVGNEQFF.

This chain uses TRBV28 with TRBJ2-5; D possibly corresponds to TRBD2 (5 bases). This CDR3 region has 15 residues. Germline values: CDR1 MDHEN, CDR2 SYDVKM. Trimming shortened V by 5 bases and J by 5 bases, and 18 bases separated the two germline ends. CDR3 sequence (DNA): TGTGCCAGCAGTCCGACGACGGGATTAGCGGAGACCCAGTACTTC. Its translation is CASSPTTGLAETQYF.

This clonotype was seen a handful of times. The chain combines TRBV7-2 with TRBJ2-3; maybe TRBD1 (6 bases). The V and J ends lost 5 bases and 2 bases respectively, with 11 bases between them. The CDR3 has 14 residues. From germline, CDR1 is SGHTA and CDR2 FQGNSA. CDR3 residues: CASSTGTYTDTQYF. The CDR3 nucleotides are TGTGCCAGCAGCACCGGGACATACACAGATACGCAGTATTTT.

This clonotype has just a few counts. V usage is TRBV5-1 and J usage is TRBJ1-1; a weak D match, TRBD1 (6 bases). The CDR3 covers 13 residues. The germline V and J ends were trimmed by 8 bases and 10 bases, with 21 bases remaining between them. Germline lookup yields CDR1 SGHRS and CDR2 YFSETQ. The chain's CDR3 is CASYPDSGSGAFF. CDR3 sequence (DNA): TGCGCCAGTTATCCGGACAGTGGAAGTGGAGCTTTCTTT.

This clonotype was observed at least ten times. V and J are TRBV7-6 and TRBJ2-2, with D perhaps being TRBD1 or TRBD2 (6 bases each). The CDR3 totals 19 residues. CDR1 and CDR2 (germline): SGHVS, FNYEAQ. V dropped 5 bases and J dropped 3 bases, with 25 bases sitting between them. The CDR3 region has the DNA TGTGCCAGCAGCCAGGACCGGGTGGTAGCGGAGGGGGACACCGGGGAGCTGTTTTTT. It yields the protein CASSQDRVVAEGDTGELFF.

J is TRBJ2-3 and V is TRBV4-2; TRBD1 matches at 9 bases. The CDR3 is 16 amino acids. Germline CDR1 is LGHNA and CDR2 is YNFKEQ. V shed 0 bases, J shed 2 bases, and the junction held 3 bases outside the gene matches. In DNA, the CDR3 is TGTGCCAGCAGCCAAGACGGACAGGGGTTCACAGATACGCAGTATTTT. Protein sequence: CASSQDGQGFTDTQYF.

This clonotype was seen many times. This chain uses TRBV6-1 with TRBJ1-5; D uncertain. Trimming shortened V by 1 base and J by 2 bases, and 6 bases separated the two germline ends. Per the germline V gene, CDR1 is MNHNS and CDR2 is SASEGT. The CDR3 length is 14 residues. CDR3 in amino acids: CASSEDYRNQPQHF. As DNA, the CDR3 is TGTGCCAGCAGTGAAGATTATCGCAATCAGCCCCAGCATTTT.

This clonotype appeared a few times. The chain has TRBV6-2 or TRBV6-3 and TRBJ1-1, with D possibly matching TRBD1 (6 bases). Trimming took 6 bases from V and 0 from J, leaving 14 bases between them. CDR3 length equals 15 residues. Germline loops: CDR1 MNHEY, CDR2 SVGEGT. CDR3 sequence: CASRPGTLLNTEAFF. In nucleotides, the CDR3 is TGTGCCAGCAGACCCGGGACACTCCTGAACACTGAAGCTTTCTTT.

This clonotype was observed a handful of times. The chain carries TRBV4-2 and TRBJ1-4; the D gene is possibly TRBD1 (6 bases). Germline assignment: CDR1 LGHNA and CDR2 YNFKEQ. Trimming took 4 bases from V and 4 from J, leaving 16 bases between them. The CDR3 runs 16 residues. CDR3 in DNA: TGTGCCAGCAGCCCAACGGGGGGCGCTTATAATGAAAAACTGTTTTTT. It is translated as CASSPTGGAYNEKLFF.

This clonotype was observed at least ten times. This chain connects TRBV7-9 to TRBJ1-2; D is undetermined. The length of the CDR3 is 16 residues. Germline lookup yields CDR1 SEHNR and CDR2 FQNEAQ (reference sequence). V was cut by 1 base and J by 8 bases, with 20 bases left in between. The CDR3 bases are TGTGCCAGCAGCTTAGAAATAGGACTCTCCGGCGGAGGCTACACCTTC. Amino acids: CASSLEIGLSGGGYTF. Full variable domain (outside the CDR3, taken from reference TRBV7-9 and TRBJ1-2): DTGVSQNPRHKITKRGQNVTFRCDPISEHNRLYWYRQTLGQGPEFLTYFQNEAQLEKSRLLSDRFSAERPKGSFSTLEIQRTEQGDSAMYLCASSLEIGLSGGGYTFGSGTRLTVV.

This clonotype came up a few times. The chain uses TRBV6-1 and TRBJ2-1, with D tentatively TRBD1 or TRBD2 (6 bases each). Germline loops: CDR1 MNHNS, CDR2 SASEGT. This CDR3 is 15 amino acids long. The V gene lost 8 bases and the J gene lost 0 bases, with 14 bases spanning the gap. The CDR3 nucleotides are TGTGCCAGCCAGGAGGGACACAGCTCCTACAATGAGCAGTTCTTC. Protein product: CASQEGHSSYNEQFF.

A few counts support this clonotype. The chain has TRBV7-2 and TRBJ1-1; D is unresolved. The CDR3 runs to 15 residues. Trimming removed 2 bases at V and 0 bases at J, with 10 bases between. CDR1 and CDR2 from the germline V gene are SGHTA and FQGNSA. CDR3 bases: TGTGCCAGCAGCTTAATGCAGTTCGTGAACACTGAAGCTTTCTTT. It specifies CASSLMQFVNTEAFF.

In its sample, this clonotype was seen many times. J is TRBJ2-1 and V is TRBV27, with TRBD2 matching over 13 bases. Germline CDR1 MNHEY, CDR2 SMNVEV (reference sequence). The CDR3 is 17 residues long. The trim removed 2 bases at V and 9 bases at J, leaving 10 bases unmatched. CDR3 residues: CASSLLGGLAGDGEQFF. CDR3 nucleotides: TGTGCCAGCAGTTTACTCGGAGGACTAGCGGGAGATGGTGAGCAGTTCTTC.

This clonotype was counted only a few times. This chain links TRBV5-4 with TRBJ1-2; 10 bases fit TRBD1. CDR1 is SGHNT, CDR2 YYREEE, per germline (reference sequence). Trimming at V came to 6 bases and at J to 5 bases, leaving 7 bases not matched to a gene. This CDR3 comprises 14 residues. CDR3 sequence reads: CASNTRDRGYGYTF. CDR3 DNA: TGTGCCAGCAACACCCGGGACAGGGGTTATGGCTACACCTTC.

The CDR3 spells CASSLSFRRAGNIQYF. The CDR3 DNA reads as TGTGCCAGCAGTTTAAGCTTTAGGAGGGCCGGGAACATTCAGTACTTC. V gene TRBV12-3 or TRBV12-4 combines with J gene TRBJ2-4, with D tentatively TRBD2 (6 bases). V was pared by 2 bases and J by 7 bases, with 18 bases between. This CDR3 contains 16 residues.